This T cell receptor (beta chain) was captured by sequencing in a study of neurological immune-mediated disorders. Study-wide points: Private repertoires in all groups were suggested by the absence of shared CDR3 amino acid sequences among expanded clones across subjects.

The unsorted libraries were generated from a total of 2 million PBMCs, which had been stored in RNAlater at -80 C. This clonotype was detected a few times. Its antigen is not known. The cDNA was synthesized by means of template-switch 5'RACE, which was carried out with 10-nucleotide random UMIs. From the 5' RACE reads, TCRdb called clonotypes with MiXCR, one entry per CDR3 protein. The sample has fewer than 85,000 distinct CDR3 sequences, roughly 4.7% seen once; the top ten hold about 2.4%. Material for sequencing was PBMCs. This sequence was found in a woman younger than 45 with multiple sclerosis.

In DNA, the CDR3 is TGTGCCAGCAGCTTGGTCATCAATGAGCAGTTCTTC. This codes for CASSLVINEQFF. V and J are TRBV5-5 and TRBJ2-1; no clear D gene. Germline assignment: CDR1 SGHKS and CDR2 YYEKEE (reference sequence). The CDR3 contains 12 residues. The V end lost 0 bases, the J end lost 6 bases, and 4 bases lay between the germline ends.